This TCR beta chain was sequenced for a study of cytomegalovirus exposure and HLA in healthy donors. Background on the study: Of several hundred genotyped donors, 81% grouped in the Caucasian-associated ancestry cluster.

PCR involved 60 Vbeta and 13 Jbeta primers. The method was immunoSEQ multiplex PCR; TCRdb's version includes in-frame clones alone and lacks a portion of them. The table shows roughly 110,000 clones, with roughly 77% occurring only once. Findings of the study overall: There were some V segments, including TRBV6-2 and TRBV6-3, excluded as indistinguishable. Some highly shared sequence variants likely arose as a pipeline artifact. Most of the TCR beta V segments (in an earlier analysis) were productive either about 87% or about 30% of the time.

The germline gives CDR1 MNHEY, CDR2 SMNVEV (reference sequence). The length of the CDR3 is 13 residues. The V and J ends lost 1 base and 10 bases respectively, with 8 bases between them. Concerning this clone: The target antigen is unknown.

The sample taken for sequencing was PBMCs. The chain has TRBV27 and TRBJ1-6; no clear D gene. The sequence was obtained from a man between 35 and 55 years old in good health and CMV-seronegative. The CDR3 region is CASSLYSSSPLHF. The DNA for the CDR3 is TGTGCCAGCAGTTTATACAGTTCATCACCCCTCCACTTT.